A single sample is the source of the 17 T cell receptor beta chains below, sequenced in a study of early T cells in non-severe SARS-CoV-2 infection (dated by TCRdb to the early 2020s). Libraries came from 5' RACE. TCRdb records NextSeq 500 as the sequencer. In-frame beta chains were kept once TCRdb had trimmed the public reads at Q25 with fastp and called clones with MiXCR. Rows are unified per CDR3 protein, each entry keeping the most common DNA and genes. The sample includes 35,000 or so distinct CDR3 sequences, with around 4.6% observed a single time. The leading ten clones occupy around 14% of the sample. The sample consisted of whole blood. The receptors were gathered from an adult who was a healthcare worker with PCR-confirmed SARS-CoV-2 infection or an uninfected control (not recorded which).

This clonotype was found many times. This chain uses TRBV20-1 with TRBJ1-1; a weak D match, TRBD1 (5 bases). There are 14 residues in the CDR3. The V end lost 2 bases, the J end lost 3 bases, and 13 bases lay between the germline ends. The germline CDR1 and CDR2 sequences are DFQATT and SNEGSKA (reference sequence). The CDR3 is CSARPPGRDTEAFF. The CDR3, as DNA: TGCAGTGCTAGACCCCCGGGGCGTGACACTGAAGCTTTCTTT.

The rearrangement joins TRBV30 to TRBJ2-7; D remains ambiguous. Deletions cut 2 bases from V and 1 base from J, with 12 bases between. The germline CDR1 and CDR2 sequences are GTSNPN and SVGIG (reference sequence). CDR3 length equals 14 residues. The CDR3 is CAWSPPPDSYEQYF. The DNA of the CDR3 is TGTGCCTGGAGTCCCCCCCCCGATTCCTACGAGCAGTACTTC.

Ten or more counts support this clonotype. This rearrangement joins TRBV7-2 to TRBJ2-1; 12 nucleotides agree with TRBD2. Trimming at V came to 7 bases and at J to 9 bases, leaving 7 bases not matched to a gene. The CDR3 extends over 14 amino acids. Germline CDR1 reads SGHTA; CDR2 reads FQGNSA. CDR3 amino acids: CASILAGGPGEQFF. The CDR3 DNA reads as TGTGCCAGCATCCTAGCGGGGGGGCCTGGTGAGCAGTTCTTC.

Many counts were recorded for this clonotype. V gene TRBV7-9 combines with J gene TRBJ1-6, with 7 bases identical to TRBD1. J was trimmed by 8 bases and V by 5 bases; bases with no gene match: 6. CDR1 and CDR2 from the germline V gene are SEHNR and FQNEAQ (reference sequence). The CDR3 consists of 14 residues. The CDR3 coding sequence is TGTGCCAGCAGCATAGGGACAGACCATTCACCCCTCCACTTT. Translation gives CASSIGTDHSPLHF.

This clonotype was recorded at least ten times. The chain joins TRBV11-1 to TRBJ1-1; unclear D gene. CDR1 SGHAT and CDR2 FQDESV come from the germline V gene (reference sequence). This CDR3 contains 15 residues. V lost 4 bases and J 3 bases, leaving 15 bases between the germline ends. The CDR3 sequence is CASSYGSFRDTEAFF. The CDR3, as DNA: TGTGCCAGCAGCTATGGCAGCTTTCGGGACACTGAAGCTTTCTTT.

This clonotype was detected many times. The V gene is TRBV11-2, the J gene TRBJ1-1, with D hard to call. Between the trimmed V and J ends, which lost 3 bases and 0 bases, there was a span of 11 bases. Germline assignment: CDR1 SGHAT and CDR2 FQNNGV. The CDR3 runs to 15 residues. The CDR3 region is CASSFLSSVNTEAFF. CDR3 sequence (DNA): TGTGCCAGCAGCTTTTTATCGAGCGTGAACACTGAAGCTTTCTTT. The full variable domain, rest sourced from reference TRBV11-2 and TRBJ1-1, is EAGVAQSPRYKIIEKRQSVAFWCNPISGHATLYWYQQILGQGPKLLIQFQNNGVVDDSQLPKDRFSAERLKGVDSTLKIQPAKLEDSAVYLCASSFLSSVNTEAFFGQGTRLTVV.

This clonotype was recorded many times. The V call is TRBV6-1, the J call TRBJ2-7; 10 bases agree with TRBD1. With V trimmed by 2 bases and J by 7 bases, 5 bases remained unmatched. This CDR3 is built from 14 residues. Germline V gene sequence: CDR1 MNHNS, CDR2 SASEGT. CDR3 residues: CASSEKWDRGEQYF. CDR3 coding DNA: TGTGCCAGCAGTGAAAAATGGGACAGGGGTGAGCAGTACTTC.

This clonotype was recorded many times. The CDR3 nucleotides read TGTGCCAGCAGTTTACTCGGGACCGGGGAGCTGTTTTTT. It translates to CASSLLGTGELFF. The chain recombines TRBV12-3 or TRBV12-4 with TRBJ2-2, with D unclear. Deletions cut 2 bases from V and 5 bases from J, with 6 bases between. This CDR3 is 13 amino acids long.

Ten or more counts support this clonotype. V usage is TRBV7-3 and J usage is TRBJ2-2, with D possibly being TRBD2 (5 bases). The germline gives CDR1 SGHTA, CDR2 FQGTGA. The ends were cut back, 5 bases at V and 4 bases at J, with 20 bases in the middle. The length of the CDR3 is 17 residues. DNA of the CDR3: TGTGCCAGCAGCGCGCAACCTGAGGGTTACGGCACCGGGGAGCTGTTTTTT. This sequence encodes CASSAQPEGYGTGELFF.

This clonotype has a count of ten or more. The CDR3 DNA sequence: TGTGCCAGCAGCCAGGACAGGGGAGAGACCCAGTACTTC. This encodes CASSQDRGETQYF. V is TRBV3-1 and J is TRBJ2-5, with 9 bases identical to TRBD1. The CDR3 is 13 residues long. J lost 4 bases, V lost 3 bases, and 0 bases had no gene match. Looked up from germline, CDR1 is LGHDT and CDR2 is YNNKEL (reference sequence).

Ten or more counts support this clonotype. J is TRBJ1-5 and V is TRBV5-6, with D possibly matching TRBD1 (6 bases). The CDR3 extends over 15 amino acids. The V end was cut by 4 bases, the J end by 6 bases, with 17 bases between. CDR1 SGHDT and CDR2 YYEEEE come from the germline V gene. CDR3 DNA: TGTGCCAGCAGCCAGGCGGGGGCATCGAGTCAGCCCCAGCATTTT. It yields the protein CASSQAGASSQPQHF.

This chain links TRBV18 with TRBJ2-7; D is uncertain. V was shortened by 4 bases and J by 7 bases, with 20 bases between the two germline ends. The length of the CDR3 is 15 residues. Germline CDR1 KGHSH, CDR2 LQKENI. The CDR3 bases are TGTGCCAGCTCACAAGCCGCAGACGGATCTGGGGAGCAGTACTTC. It encodes CASSQAADGSGEQYF.

This clonotype was detected many times. The chain couples TRBV15 to TRBJ2-7, with a tentative D call TRBD1 (5 bases). V lost 0 bases and J lost 9, with 18 bases in between. Germline CDR1 and CDR2: LNHNV and YYDKDF (reference sequence). This CDR3 is built from 15 residues. CDR3 protein: CATSRDSRAMGLQYF. The CDR3 coding sequence is TGTGCCACCAGCAGAGATAGTAGGGCCATGGGGCTGCAGTACTTC.

This clonotype appeared a few times. The V gene is TRBV10-3, the J gene TRBJ2-1; 15 bases align to TRBD2. The CDR3 contains 16 residues. Germline V gene data show CDR1 as ENHRY and CDR2 as SYGVKD. Trimming removed 2 bases from V and 7 bases from J; junction bases left unmatched: 3. The CDR3 here is CAISEGLAGGLNEQFF. Written as DNA, the CDR3 is TGTGCCATCAGTGAGGGACTAGCGGGGGGGCTAAATGAGCAGTTCTTC.

This clonotype was seen more than once but under ten times. The chain links TRBV11-3 to TRBJ2-3; unclear D gene. Germline assignment: CDR1 SGHNT and CDR2 YENEEA. The CDR3 has 12 residues. V was pared by 2 bases and J by 2 bases, with 2 bases between. The CDR3 DNA reads TGTGCCAGCAGCTTAAACACAGATACGCAGTATTTT. Translating it yields CASSLNTDTQYF.

CDR3 nucleotides: TGCGCCAGCAAAATTATCGGGAACTCCTACAATGAGCAGTTCTTC. This translates into CASKIIGNSYNEQFF. The V call is TRBV5-1, the J call TRBJ2-1; tentatively, D is TRBD2 (5 bases). The CDR3 is 15 amino acids. V dropped 6 bases and J dropped 0 bases, with 13 bases sitting between them. Germline loops: CDR1 SGHRS, CDR2 YFSETQ.

The chain combines TRBV6-5 with TRBJ2-3; 8 nucleotides align to TRBD1. The germline V gene encodes CDR1 MNHEY and CDR2 SVGAGI. CDR3 size: 16 residues. J was trimmed by 2 bases and V by 6 bases; bases with no gene match: 10. CDR3 region: CASSLRGRGDTDTQYF. The CDR3 DNA follows: TGTGCCAGCAGCCTCAGGGGGCGGGGAGACACAGATACGCAGTATTTT.